The 23 T cell receptor beta chains in this list originate from one sample, sequenced in a study of blood T cell repertoires in COVID-19 (dated by TCRdb to 2020 to 2022). Library construction relied on the immunoSEQ multiplex PCR assay. TCRdb holds this immuneACCESS table with in-frame rearrangements only. Some clones are missing; in checked studies, unresolved V genes explain under half, and the rest has no known cause. The sample table records over 80,000 clones; over 75% of these occur just once. The ten top clones hold nearly 20% of the sample. Sequencing used peripheral blood. The source of these receptors is a human donor in a cohort sampled during active COVID-19.

V and J are TRBV23-1 and TRBJ1-2; D gene ambiguous. TRBV23-1 carries the ORF label, with uncertain function. V was pared by 0 bases and J by 6 bases, with 11 bases between. The CDR3 is made up of 14 amino acids. CDR3 nucleotide sequence: TGCGCCAGCAGTCAATCGGGCTTTGGCGATGGCTACACCTTC. Translating it yields CASSQSGFGDGYTF.

The V gene is TRBV4-2, the J gene TRBJ1-2, with TRBD1 matching 9 bases. Germline V lookup: CDR1 LGHNA, CDR2 YNFKEQ. The CDR3 is 16 amino acids. V was pared by 4 bases and J by 4 bases, with 10 bases of the junction left unmatched. CDR3 residues: CASSRPRGQGFYGYTF. The CDR3 region has the DNA TGTGCCAGCAGCCGCCCTCGGGGACAGGGATTCTATGGCTACACCTTC.

This clone has a single count. Germline is not matched at one junction end, which may reflect a read error. The rearrangement joins TRBV28 to TRBJ2-1; 10 bases are shared with TRBD2. There are 13 residues in the CDR3. The V gene's germline CDR1 is MDHEN and CDR2 SYDVKM. The DNA of the CDR3 is TGTGCCAGCAGTTTTCAAGCGGGAGGGGGCACGGTCTTC. Amino acid sequence: CASSFQAGGGTVF.

The chain is built from TRBV6-6 and TRBJ2-4; 12 bases are shared with TRBD2. CDR3 size: 16 residues. Germline V gene data show CDR1 as MNHNY and CDR2 as SVGAGI (reference sequence). With V trimmed by 3 bases and J by 8 bases, 8 bases remained unmatched. In nucleotides, the CDR3 is TGTGCCAGCAGTTATGGGCTAGCGGGGGGGAGGGACATTCAGTACTTC. As protein: CASSYGLAGGRDIQYF.

The chain joins TRBV5-4 to TRBJ2-5; the match to TRBD2 covers 9 bases. This CDR3 spans 16 amino acids. Per germline, CDR1 SGHNT and CDR2 YYREEE (reference sequence). Trimming removed 4 bases from V and 4 bases from J; junction bases left unmatched: 11. The DNA for the CDR3 is TGTGCCAGCAGCCCGGGGGGACTAGCCTTTTCAGAGACCCAGTACTTC. This gives the protein CASSPGGLAFSETQYF.

The CDR3 DNA reads TGTGCCAGTAGTATACGAAGCGGGAGGGTCGGTGAGACCCAGTACTTC. This codes for CASSIRSGRVGETQYF. The chain carries TRBV19 and TRBJ2-5; TRBD2 matches at 10 bases. Per the germline V gene, CDR1 is LNHDA and CDR2 is SQIVND (reference sequence). Trimming cost V 2 bases and J 5 bases; bases outside gene matches: 8. The CDR3 is made up of 16 amino acids.

The chain couples TRBV4-3 to TRBJ2-5, with 8 bases matching TRBD1. Per germline, CDR1 LGHNA and CDR2 YSLEER. V was clipped by 1 base and J by 4 bases; unmatched bases: 5. CDR3 length: 15 residues. The CDR3 sequence is CASSQARTGLETQYF. The CDR3, as DNA: TGCGCCAGCAGCCAAGCACGGACAGGGCTAGAGACCCAGTACTTC.

The rearrangement links TRBV10-3 to TRBJ2-1, with D maybe TRBD2 (7 bases). V was shortened by 8 bases and J by 3 bases, with 14 bases between the two germline ends. Germline V gives CDR1 ENHRY, CDR2 SYGVKD. There are 14 residues in the CDR3. The DNA of the CDR3 is TGTGCCATCTGCGGGGAGGGGGACTACAATGAGCAGTTCTTC. Translation: CAICGEGDYNEQFF.

This clone was counted a few times. The gene calls are TRBV18 and TRBJ1-1; possibly TRBD1 for D (5 bases). The CDR3 has 18 amino acids. The germline V gene encodes CDR1 KGHSH and CDR2 LQKENI. V lost 4 bases and J lost 7, with 28 bases in between. The CDR3 loop reads CASSLGGDPLGGRGEAFF. Written as DNA, the CDR3 is TGTGCCAGCTCACTCGGCGGGGATCCACTCGGCGGGAGGGGTGAAGCTTTCTTT. The full variable domain, its missing parts supplied by reference TRBV18 and TRBJ1-1, is NAGVMQNPRHLVRRRGQEARLRCSPMKGHSHVYWYRQLPEEGLKFMVYLQKENIIDESGMPKERFSAEFPKEGPSILRIQQVVRGDSAAYFCASSLGGDPLGGRGEAFFGQGTRLTVV.

DNA of the CDR3: TGTGCCAGCAGTTTGGTAGAAAGGGACAGGGGGACTTTAAACAATCAGCCCCAGCATTTT. Translating gives CASSLVERDRGTLNNQPQHF. The chain combines TRBV28 with TRBJ1-5; 11 bases line up with TRBD1. This CDR3 is 20 amino acids long. Germline V gene lookup returns CDR1 MDHEN and CDR2 SYDVKM. J gave up 3 bases and V 3 bases, and 16 bases lay outside the gene matches.

The V gene is TRBV5-1, the J gene TRBJ2-7; 10 bases are a match to TRBD1. The V gene end was trimmed by 4 bases and the J gene end by 7 bases; junction bases not matched to a gene: 11. This CDR3 is 15 amino acids long. Germline CDR1 is SGHRS and CDR2 is YFSETQ. CDR3 sequence (DNA): TGCGCCAGCAGCGATACCGGGACAGGGGCCTCGGAGCAGTACTTC. It translates to CASSDTGTGASEQYF.

This chain connects TRBV4-1 to TRBJ2-5, with TRBD2 identical over 10 bases. Germline values: CDR1 MGHRA, CDR2 YSYEKL. V was clipped by 3 bases and J by 5 bases; unmatched bases: 9. The CDR3 contains 16 residues. This CDR3 is CASSQGSSGRGETQYF. The CDR3 coding sequence is TGCGCCAGCAGCCAGGGTTCTAGCGGGAGAGGTGAGACCCAGTACTTC.

The chain links TRBV2 to TRBJ2-5; 10 bases match TRBD2. V gave up 6 bases and J gave up 5 bases; unmatched junction bases: 9. CDR1 is SNHLY, CDR2 FYNNEI, per germline. This CDR3 has 15 amino acids. The CDR3 region is CASRRSGRAAETQYF. The CDR3 bases are TGTGCCAGCAGGAGAAGCGGGAGGGCAGCGGAGACCCAGTACTTC.

V is TRBV12-2 and J is TRBJ2-5; the tabulated D call, TRBD1, remains unverified against the DNA. TRBV12-2 is labeled a pseudogene. The CDR3 runs to 14 residues. The CDR3 sequence: CASRQTDRQETQYF. DNA of the CDR3: TGTGCAAGTCGCCAAACGGACAGACAAGAGACCCAGTACTTC.

J is TRBJ1-5 and V is TRBV28, with 9 bases identical to TRBD1. The germline CDR1 and CDR2 sequences are MDHEN and SYDVKM. This CDR3 is built from 13 residues. After removal of 5 bases from V and 9 bases from J, the junction contained 5 bases not matched to a gene. The CDR3 protein is CASSRQGGGPQHF. The CDR3 DNA reads TGTGCCAGCAGTCGACAGGGGGGTGGGCCCCAGCATTTT.

The chain carries TRBV19 and TRBJ1-4; 12 positions match TRBD1. V lost 5 bases and J lost 11; bases outside the gene matches: 15. The CDR3 extends over 17 amino acids. CDR1 and CDR2 from the germline V gene are LNHDA and SQIVND (reference sequence). This CDR3 reads CASSLQQGGTGGEKLFF. DNA for the CDR3: TGTGCCAGTAGTCTTCAACAGGGCGGGACAGGGGGCGAGAAACTGTTTTTT.

This chain uses TRBV3-1 (or the pseudogene TRBV3-2) with TRBJ1-3; TRBD1 agrees at 7 bases. Per germline, CDR1 LGHDT and CDR2 YNNKEL (reference sequence). V lost 4 bases to trimming and J lost 8 bases; unmatched junction nucleotides: 8. The CDR3 runs to 14 residues. The CDR3 DNA is TGTGCCAGCAGCCTCCCGGGACAGTCCCACACCATATATTTT. Its translation: CASSLPGQSHTIYF.

The chain combines TRBV9 with TRBJ1-2; maybe TRBD1 (5 bases). Trimming stripped 2 bases from V and 4 bases from J, with 15 bases between. CDR1 SGDLS and CDR2 YYNGEE come from the germline V gene. The CDR3 is 15 residues long. The CDR3 region is CASSVRDSNSYGYTF. Here the CDR3 DNA reads TGTGCCAGCAGCGTCCGGGACTCTAATAGCTATGGCTACACCTTC.

V gene TRBV7-9 combines with J gene TRBJ1-1, with D maybe TRBD1 (5 bases). The CDR3 runs to 14 residues. Germline CDR1 reads SEHNR; CDR2 reads FQNEAQ (reference sequence). V was trimmed by 4 bases and J by 0 bases, leaving 9 bases between them. The CDR3 loop is CASSSQGMNTEAFF. DNA of the CDR3: TGTGCCAGCAGCTCTCAGGGCATGAACACTGAAGCTTTCTTT. Full variable domain (rest looked up from reference TRBV7-9 and TRBJ1-1): DTGVSQNPRHKITKRGQNVTFRCDPISEHNRLYWYRQTLGQGPEFLTYFQNEAQLEKSRLLSDRFSAERPKGSFSTLEIQRTEQGDSAMYLCASSSQGMNTEAFFGQGTRLTVV.

The J gene is TRBJ1-3, the V gene TRBV6-5; D is undetermined. The CDR3 extends over 16 amino acids. The germline V gene has CDR1 MNHEY and CDR2 SVGAGI. Trimming removed 0 bases at V and 0 bases at J, with 9 bases between. The CDR3 sequence is CASSYSGQGSGNTIYF. CDR3 bases: TGTGCCAGCAGTTACTCGGGCCAAGGCTCTGGAAACACCATATATTTT.

The table lists this clone with a few counts. The V gene is TRBV4-2, the J gene TRBJ2-1; 12 bases map to TRBD2. V dropped 4 bases and J dropped 8; count of bases not matched to a gene: 9. The CDR3 length is 16 residues. Germline V CDR1 and CDR2: LGHNA, YNFKEQ. The CDR3 spells CASSPTTSGSLYEQFF. The CDR3 DNA follows: TGTGCCAGCAGCCCTACGACTAGCGGGAGTTTGTATGAGCAGTTCTTC.

This clone was seen a few times. The rearrangement joins TRBV19 to TRBJ2-7, with D perhaps matching TRBD1 (6 bases). V was cut by 9 bases and J by 2 bases, with 17 bases left in between. The CDR3 has 14 amino acids. Germline V lookup: CDR1 LNHDA, CDR2 SQIVND (reference sequence). As DNA, the CDR3 is TGTGCCAGCCGGGACAACAGGGACACCTACGAGCAGTACTTC. It specifies CASRDNRDTYEQYF.

V and J are TRBV9 and TRBJ1-2; D gene unclear. Germline CDR1 SGDLS, CDR2 YYNGEE. Trimming took off 0 bases at V and 8 bases at J, with 14 bases between the two ends. CDR3 length equals 14 residues. CDR3 sequence: CASSVGLAGRGYTF. The DNA for the CDR3 is TGTGCCAGCAGCGTAGGTCTGGCAGGAAGGGGCTACACCTTC.